This is a list of T cell receptor beta chains from one sample in a study of blood T cell repertoires in COVID-19. Some clones are missing from TCRdb's copy, which holds only in-frame ones; the method was immunoSEQ multiplex PCR. The top ten hold around 5% of the sample, which has around 150,000 clones, 80% to 85% seen once. Sequencing was done on a sample of PBMCs or T cells enriched from blood (not recorded which). These TCRs come from a man aged 65-85 years who had been exposed to COVID-19. Each CDR3 is given with its conserved first and last residue. A D gene is named only where the DNA matches it firmly. Size tells how often a clone was seen (once, few, many) or the class of an expanded clone, and some rows leave it out.

>-|TRBJ1-2|TRBD1|TRBV30|14
CAWRGGQGVGGYTF
TGTGCCTGGAGGGGAGGACAGGGAGTAGGCGGCTACACCTTC
>-|TRBJ1-5|-|TRBV12-3/TRBV12-4|13
CASSPQGGQPQHF
TGTGCCAGCAGCCCCCAAGGCGGTCAGCCCCAGCATTTT
>-|TRBJ2-7|TRBD1|TRBV19|14
CASRLRQGAYEQYF
TGTGCCAGTAGGTTGAGGCAGGGGGCTTACGAGCAGTACTTC
>few|TRBJ2-7|TRBD2|TRBV7-2|14
CASSPSSGGYEQYF
TGTGCCAGCAGCCCGTCTAGCGGAGGCTACGAGCAGTACTTC
>-|TRBJ2-5|-|TRBV6-2/TRBV6-3|12
CASSYRGETQYF
TGTGCCAGCAGTTACCGAGGGGAGACCCAGTACTTC
>-|TRBJ2-2|-|TRBV11-3|14
CASSLLGVTGELFF
TGTGCCAGCAGCTTACTCGGGGTCACCGGGGAGCTGTTTTTT
>-|TRBJ2-2|TRBD2|TRBV9|17
CASSVQAAGGLSGELFF
TGTGCCAGCAGCGTACAAGCGGCGGGAGGGTTGTCGGGGGAGCTGTTTTTT
>-|TRBJ1-2|TRBD1|TRBV6-2/TRBV6-3|15
CASSASGRTGDGYTF
TGTGCCAGCAGTGCCTCCGGCAGGACAGGGGATGGCTACACCTTC
>few|TRBJ1-2|-|TRBV24-1|14
CATSDPTGDYGYTF
TGTGCCACCAGTGATCCCACCGGGGACTATGGCTACACCTTC
>once|TRBJ1-6|-|TRBV7-9|14
CASSSFSINSPLHF
TGTGCCAGCAGCTCCTTTAGCATTAATTCACCCCTCCACTTT
>-|TRBJ2-7|-|TRBV7-2|14
CASSLWGLVNEQYF
TGTGCCAGCAGCTTATGGGGCCTGGTTAACGAGCAGTACTTC
>few|TRBJ2-1|TRBD2|TRBV11-3|17
CASSLGVGGGAYNEQFF
TGTGCCAGCAGCTTAGGGGTAGGCGGGGGGGCCTACAATGAGCAGTTCTTC
>-|TRBJ1-4|-|TRBV5-1|18
CASSSGSVLVATNEKLFF
TGCGCCAGCAGCTCGGGGTCCGTGTTGGTAGCAACTAATGAAAAACTGTTTTTT
>-|TRBJ2-7|TRBD1|TRBV28|15
CASTSNPGQGAMQYF
TGTGCCAGCACCTCTAACCCGGGACAGGGGGCAATGCAGTACTTC
>-|TRBJ1-5|-|TRBV27|14
CASSLTGGSQSQHF
TGTGCCAGCAGTTTAACCGGGGGATCTCAGTCCCAGCATTTT
>few|TRBJ2-1|TRBD1|TRBV6-6|14
CASSYSDRHNEQFF
TGTGCCAGCAGTTATTCGGACAGGCACAATGAGCAGTTCTTC